This T cell receptor beta chain originates from a study of response to subunit inactivated influenza vaccine. Whole-study findings and limits: There was a suggestion from the authors that each seasonal influenza vaccination recruits few new T cells.

The V gene's germline CDR1 is LNHDA and CDR2 SQIVND (reference sequence). The CDR3 length is 14 residues. The ends were cut back, 7 bases at V and 9 bases at J, with 21 bases in the middle. Via MiXCR, TCRdb re-called the RT-PCR reads, giving one row per CDR3 protein. In the table there are about 700,000 distinct CDR3 sequences, 15% to 18% of which are singletons. This clonotype was counted between two and nine times. Antigen: not known. V gene TRBV19 combines with J gene TRBJ1-2; unclear D gene. This specimen was PBMCs from blood, taken roughly 12 days after vaccination. This TCR was sampled from a middle-aged man who received an inactivated influenza vaccine. The CDR3 DNA reads TGTGCCAGTACCCCCGTCGTCGTCAGCCAGAGCTACACCTTC. It is translated as CASTPVVVSQSYTF. The complete variable domain, with remaining parts taken from reference TRBV19 and TRBJ1-2, reads DGGITQSPKYLFRKEGQNVTLSCEQNLNHDAMYWYRQDPGQGLRLIYYSQIVNDFQKGDIAEGYSVSREKKESFPLTVTSAQKNPTAFYLCASTPVVVSQSYTFGSGTRLTVV.